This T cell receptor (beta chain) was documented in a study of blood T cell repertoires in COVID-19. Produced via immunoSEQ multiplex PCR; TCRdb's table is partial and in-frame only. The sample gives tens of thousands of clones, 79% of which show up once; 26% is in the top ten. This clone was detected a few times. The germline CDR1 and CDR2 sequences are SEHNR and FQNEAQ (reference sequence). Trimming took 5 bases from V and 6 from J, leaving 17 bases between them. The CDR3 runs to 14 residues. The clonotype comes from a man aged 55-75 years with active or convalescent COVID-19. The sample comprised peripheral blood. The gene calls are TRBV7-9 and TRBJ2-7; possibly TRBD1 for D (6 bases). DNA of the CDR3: TGTGCCAGCAGCCCGAGGACAGAGGATCCCGAGCAGTACTTC. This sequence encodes CASSPRTEDPEQYF.